This T cell receptor (beta chain) was captured by sequencing in a study of neurological immune-mediated disorders. Sequencing of 15-18 subjects in each run yielded over 190 million TCR-beta sequences. TCRdb itself ran the 5' RACE reads through MiXCR, one entry per CDR3 protein. The table records 40,000 to 60,000 distinct CDR3 sequences, roughly 13% of them present only once. Germline V gene data show CDR1 as SGHRS and CDR2 as YFSETQ. This CDR3 contains 14 residues. The V gene lost 0 bases and the J gene lost 2 bases, with 9 bases spanning the gap. Ten or more counts support this clonotype. Time point in this sample: longitudinal time-point 2. The unsorted libraries were produced from 2 million PBMCs held at -80 C.

The clonotype was recovered from a male donor with HTLV-1-associated myelopathy (HAM/TSP). The chain couples TRBV5-1 to TRBJ2-7; no reliable D call. The material sequenced was PBMCs. CDR3 nucleotides: TGCGCCAGCAGCTTGGAGGCAGGACCCTACGAGCAGTACTTC. Its translation is CASSLEAGPYEQYF.